The 27 T cell receptor beta chains reported below all come from one sample, sequenced in a study of T cell repertoires in cytomegalovirus infection. TCRdb reprocessed the reads via MiXCR and lists one record per CDR3 protein. The data contain about 140,000 distinct CDR3 sequences, 5% to 6.5% of them seen just once; the ten biggest clones take up 18%. Sequenced input: PBMCs. The receptors come from a human donor in good health (CMV status not recorded). Some clones in this sample may be carry-over from other donors' samples.

This clonotype was observed a handful of times. V is TRBV28 and J is TRBJ2-5; 7 bases are a match to TRBD1. The CDR3 has 14 residues. V gave up 6 bases and J gave up 2 bases; unmatched junction bases: 6. Per germline, CDR1 MDHEN and CDR2 SYDVKM. CDR3 coding DNA: TGTGCCAGCAGACCCCCGGGACAGCAAGAGACCCAGTACTTC. Its translation is CASRPPGQQETQYF. Full variable domain (missing parts from reference TRBV28 and TRBJ2-5): DVKVTQSSRYLVKRTGEKVFLECVQDMDHENMFWYRQDPGLGLRLIYFSYDVKMKEKGDIPEGYSVSREKKERFSLILESASTNQTSMYLCASRPPGQQETQYFGPGTRLLVL.

There are many counts of this clonotype. The rearrangement links TRBV7-2 to TRBJ2-5, with TRBD1 as a possible D gene (6 bases). Trimming left V 1 base short and J 2 bases short, with 11 bases between. CDR1 and CDR2 from the germline V gene are SGHTA and FQGNSA. The CDR3 has 15 amino acids. The CDR3 is CASSLGGRGQETQYF. The DNA of the CDR3 is TGTGCCAGCAGCTTAGGTGGCAGGGGACAAGAGACCCAGTACTTC.

This clonotype appeared many times. The genes are TRBV7-2 and TRBJ2-7; TRBD2 agrees at 8 bases. CDR3 length: 13 amino acids. Per germline, CDR1 SGHTA and CDR2 FQGNSA. V shed 2 bases, J shed 9 bases, and the junction held 6 bases outside the gene matches. DNA for the CDR3: TGTGCCAGCAGCTTACTAGCGGGCCCGGGGCAGTACTTC. Translation gives CASSLLAGPGQYF.

This clonotype was seen at least ten times. This rearrangement joins TRBV28 to TRBJ2-7, with D perhaps matching TRBD1 or TRBD2 (5 bases each). V gave up 3 bases and J gave up 0 bases, with 12 bases separating them. CDR3 length: 15 residues. The germline V gene encodes CDR1 MDHEN and CDR2 SYDVKM. Here the CDR3 DNA reads TGTGCCAGCAGTTTGGGGACGGTGAGCTCCTACGAGCAGTACTTC. Translated, it gives CASSLGTVSSYEQYF. The full variable domain, rest sourced from reference TRBV28 and TRBJ2-7, is DVKVTQSSRYLVKRTGEKVFLECVQDMDHENMFWYRQDPGLGLRLIYFSYDVKMKEKGDIPEGYSVSREKKERFSLILESASTNQTSMYLCASSLGTVSSYEQYFGPGTRLTVT.

This clonotype was recorded at least ten times. The genes are TRBV2 and TRBJ2-1; 7 nucleotides line up with TRBD2. Looked up from germline, CDR1 is SNHLY and CDR2 is FYNNEI. J was trimmed by 5 bases and V by 6 bases; bases with no gene match: 4. The CDR3 consists of 13 residues. The CDR3 loop is CASRASGNNEQFF. The CDR3 DNA is TGTGCCAGCAGGGCTAGCGGAAACAATGAGCAGTTCTTC.

This clonotype occurred a few times. The chain couples TRBV5-1 to TRBJ2-7; 7 nucleotides match TRBD1. The CDR3 is 15 residues long. The germline V gene encodes CDR1 SGHRS and CDR2 YFSETQ. The trim removed 4 bases at V and 2 bases at J, leaving 9 bases unmatched. The CDR3 here is CASSPPRDSTYEQYF. The CDR3 DNA follows: TGCGCCAGCAGCCCACCACGGGACAGCACCTACGAGCAGTACTTC.

This chain joins TRBV19 and TRBJ2-7; D is uncertain. Trimming pared 3 bases from V and 6 bases from J, leaving 9 bases between. The V gene's germline CDR1 is LNHDA and CDR2 SQIVND (reference sequence). The CDR3 spans 12 residues. CDR3 residues: CASSMRPGEQYF. The CDR3 DNA follows: TGTGCCAGTAGTATGAGGCCTGGCGAGCAGTACTTC.

This clonotype was observed many times. The rearrangement joins TRBV7-2 to TRBJ2-1; 14 positions agree with TRBD2. Germline V gene lookup returns CDR1 SGHTA and CDR2 FQGNSA. The J segment lost 9 bases and the V segment lost 5 bases, leaving 3 bases of the junction unmatched. The CDR3 length is 14 residues. CDR3 bases: TGTGCCAGCAGCCGGACTAGCGGGGGGCTTGAGCAGTTCTTC. It codes for CASSRTSGGLEQFF.

The gene calls are TRBV27 and TRBJ2-7, with TRBD1 matching 9 bases. The CDR3 length is 15 residues. V shed 6 bases, J shed 1 base, and the junction held 7 bases outside the gene matches. In germline, CDR1 is MNHEY, CDR2 SMNVEV (reference sequence). Here the CDR3 reads CASSSGTGRSYEQYF. CDR3 in DNA: TGTGCCAGCAGCTCCGGGACAGGGAGATCCTACGAGCAGTACTTC.

This clonotype came up many times. The chain couples TRBV7-9 to TRBJ2-1; D gene unclear. The CDR3 is made up of 15 amino acids. V was pared by 4 bases and J by 3 bases, with 13 bases between. From germline, CDR1 is SEHNR and CDR2 FQNEAQ (reference sequence). Here the CDR3 reads CASSSLYKDYNEQFF. The CDR3 nucleotides read TGTGCCAGCAGCTCCCTGTATAAGGACTACAATGAGCAGTTCTTC.

This chain uses TRBV2 with TRBJ2-5, with 8 bases that match TRBD2. This CDR3 has 14 amino acids. J was trimmed by 7 bases and V by 2 bases; bases with no gene match: 6. Germline V gene lookup returns CDR1 SNHLY and CDR2 FYNNEI. CDR3: CASSERTSWGTQYF. The CDR3 DNA reads TGTGCCAGCAGTGAAAGGACTAGCTGGGGGACCCAGTACTTC.

The V gene is TRBV6-6, the J gene TRBJ1-4, with D hard to call. Germline CDR1 and CDR2: MNHNY and SVGAGI (reference sequence). The CDR3 is 12 residues long. The V end was cut by 2 bases, the J end by 8 bases, with 6 bases between. The CDR3 DNA follows: TGTGCCAGCAGTTACGATTCAGAAAAACTGTTTTTT. This gives the protein CASSYDSEKLFF.

This clonotype was recorded at least ten times. J is TRBJ1-6 and V is TRBV6-2 or TRBV6-3, with D perhaps TRBD1 (5 bases). Trimming shortened V by 4 bases and J by 7 bases, and 20 bases separated the two germline ends. The length of the CDR3 is 17 residues. Germline CDR1 and CDR2: MNHEY and SVGEGT. In DNA form, the CDR3 reads TGTGCCAGCAGTTCGGGACGTCCCGGGCCGTGGAATTCACCCCTCCACTTT. Residues: CASSSGRPGPWNSPLHF.

This clonotype was picked up many times. V is TRBV20-1 and J is TRBJ1-1, with D hard to call. V was cut by 0 bases and J by 7 bases, with 9 bases left in between. Germline V gene sequence: CDR1 DFQATT, CDR2 SNEGSKA (reference sequence). This CDR3 has 12 residues. In DNA form, the CDR3 reads TGCAGTGCTAGAGATCTTTCAGTTGAAGCTTTCTTT. As protein: CSARDLSVEAFF.

There are many counts of this clonotype. This sequence joins TRBV27 and TRBJ2-1; D call uncertain. CDR3 length equals 13 residues. Germline assignment: CDR1 MNHEY and CDR2 SMNVEV (reference sequence). Trimming took off 5 bases at V and 3 bases at J, with 8 bases between the two ends. The CDR3 DNA reads as TGTGCCAGCAGTGCCCGAGTCTACAATGAGCAGTTCTTC. It yields the protein CASSARVYNEQFF.

There are many counts of this clonotype. The rearrangement joins TRBV29-1 to TRBJ2-5; D perhaps matches TRBD2 (5 bases). Trimming removed 4 bases from V and 4 bases from J, with 16 bases in between. CDR3 length equals 14 residues. CDR1 and CDR2 (germline): SQVTM, ANQGSEA. The CDR3: CSVGAGNRGETQYF. In DNA form, the CDR3 reads TGCAGCGTTGGGGCGGGCAACCGGGGAGAGACCCAGTACTTC.

The chain has TRBV28 and TRBJ1-6; 7 nucleotides align to TRBD1. CDR3 length equals 13 residues. Germline V gives CDR1 MDHEN, CDR2 SYDVKM. The trim removed 7 bases at V and 7 bases at J, leaving 4 bases unmatched. CDR3 in amino acids: CASIQGGNSPLHF. CDR3 bases: TGTGCCAGCATCCAGGGGGGGAATTCACCCCTCCACTTT.

This clonotype was seen ten or more times. The chain has TRBV2 and TRBJ2-7, with a weak D call TRBD1 (5 bases). Germline CDR1 SNHLY, CDR2 FYNNEI. The CDR3 is 14 residues long. V lost 7 bases and J 4 bases, leaving 17 bases between the germline ends. CDR3 nucleotide sequence: TGTGCCAGCAATACAGCTGGGGCTGGGTACGAGCAGTACTTC. Protein sequence: CASNTAGAGYEQYF.

The genes are TRBV7-2 and TRBJ2-3, with 10 bases that match TRBD1. Trimming cost V 4 bases and J 3 bases; bases outside gene matches: 7. Looked up from germline, CDR1 is SGHTA and CDR2 is FQGNSA. The CDR3 has 16 residues. The CDR3 DNA reads as TGTGCCAGCAGCTCAAGCCGGGACAGGGGTACAGATACGCAGTATTTT. Translating it yields CASSSSRDRGTDTQYF.

The chain combines TRBV5-4 with TRBJ2-3; 8 nucleotides agree with TRBD2. V lost 0 bases and J lost 4; bases outside the gene matches: 4. Per germline, CDR1 SGHNT and CDR2 YYREEE (reference sequence). The CDR3 spans 15 residues. The CDR3 protein is CASSLELAGADTQYF. For the CDR3, the DNA is TGTGCCAGCAGCTTGGAGCTAGCGGGTGCAGATACGCAGTATTTT.

This clonotype was detected ten times or more. A junction end diverges from the germline sequence, so it may reflect a read error. The chain joins TRBV15 to TRBJ2-5; D might be TRBD2 (5 bases). The CDR3 extends over 13 amino acids. Germline V gene sequence: CDR1 LNHNV, CDR2 YYDKDF (reference sequence). The CDR3 protein is CATNPGRQGTQYF. CDR3 DNA: TGTGCCACCAACCCGGGAAGACAAGGGACCCAGTACTTC.

V gene TRBV25-1 combines with J gene TRBJ1-1; D is unclear. There are 15 residues in the CDR3. Per germline, CDR1 MGHDK and CDR2 SYGVNS. V dropped 5 bases and J dropped 3 bases, with 16 bases sitting between them. CDR3 DNA sequence: TGTGCCAGCAGTTGGGTATCGGGTAGTCACACTGAAGCTTTCTTT. Translated, it gives CASSWVSGSHTEAFF.

This clonotype was recorded many times. The V call is TRBV6-2 or TRBV6-3, the J call TRBJ2-2, with TRBD2 matching 13 bases. J was trimmed by 0 bases and V by 6 bases; bases with no gene match: 7. Per germline, CDR1 MNHEY and CDR2 SVGEGT. The CDR3 sequence is 18 residues long. The chain's CDR3 is CASSRLAGGRANTGELFF. DNA of the CDR3: TGTGCCAGCAGCCGACTAGCGGGGGGCCGCGCGAACACCGGGGAGCTGTTTTTT.

This clonotype was seen repeatedly, ten times or more. V gene TRBV7-3 combines with J gene TRBJ2-2; TRBD2 matches at 8 bases. The CDR3 runs to 15 residues. The germline V gene has CDR1 SGHTA and CDR2 FQGTGA. V gave up 4 bases and J gave up 6 bases; unmatched junction bases: 7. The CDR3 reads CASSSREGSAGELFF. CDR3 bases: TGTGCCAGCAGCTCCCGGGAGGGGAGCGCCGGGGAGCTGTTTTTT.

This rearrangement joins TRBV2 to TRBJ1-1, with 7 bases fitting TRBD1. This CDR3 has 14 amino acids. V trimming: 4 bases; J trimming: 1 base; junction bases outside the gene matches: 3. The germline V gene has CDR1 SNHLY and CDR2 FYNNEI. In DNA, the CDR3 is TGTGCCAGCAGTGTGGGACAGCGGAACACTGAAGCTTTCTTT. Its translation is CASSVGQRNTEAFF.

V and J are TRBV19 and TRBJ1-6; 12 nucleotides match TRBD1. There are 16 residues in the CDR3. Germline assignment: CDR1 LNHDA and CDR2 SQIVND (reference sequence). Trimming took 7 bases from V and 5 from J; bases not matched to a gene: 6. CDR3 DNA sequence: TGTGCCAGTACGGGGACAGGGGGCTTCAATAATTCACCCCTCCACTTT. Translating gives CASTGTGGFNNSPLHF.

This clonotype was counted at least ten times. The chain couples TRBV7-9 to TRBJ1-6; D possibly corresponds to TRBD1 (5 bases). Trimming took 3 bases from V and 6 from J, leaving 15 bases between them. This CDR3 spans 16 amino acids. The germline V gene has CDR1 SEHNR and CDR2 FQNEAQ (reference sequence). In nucleotides, the CDR3 is TGTGCCAGCAGCTTCGGGGGAGGGACGGGTAATTCACCCCTCCACTTT. It is translated as CASSFGGGTGNSPLHF.